A selection of T cell receptor beta chains follows, all from one sample in a study of T cells in localized non-small cell lung cancer. TCRdb's copy holds only in-frame clones and misses some; the assay was immunoSEQ multiplex PCR. The data hold about 54,000 clones, with approximately 80% observed a single time. The material sequenced was peripheral blood, taken before any cancer treatment. The receptors shown here come from a female donor over 55 with stage II squamous cell lung carcinoma. Each CDR3 is given without its conserved first and last residue. Fields, in order: J gene, V gene, CDR3 protein.

j_call: TRBJ2-7; v_call: TRBV11-2; cdr3_aa: ASSLGGGPDQQY
j_call: TRBJ1-6; v_call: TRBV19; cdr3_aa: ASSIGRQESPLH
j_call: TRBJ2-7; v_call: TRBV7-8; cdr3_aa: ASSLEPRVKRYEQY
j_call: TRBJ1-1; v_call: TRBV4-2; cdr3_aa: ASSQTGDNTEAF
j_call: TRBJ1-5; v_call: TRBV18; cdr3_aa: ASSPRGGDRGQPQH
j_call: TRBJ1-1; v_call: TRBV29-1; cdr3_aa: SAGEGASAEAF
j_call: TRBJ1-1; v_call: TRBV18; cdr3_aa: ASSTAGPYTEAF
j_call: TRBJ2-7; v_call: TRBV4-1; cdr3_aa: ASSQDQPGLNSEQY
j_call: TRBJ2-3; v_call: TRBV19; cdr3_aa: ASSGLAGTDTQY
j_call: TRBJ1-5; v_call: TRBV9; cdr3_aa: ASSVSPLLNQPQH
j_call: TRBJ2-7; v_call: TRBV15; cdr3_aa: ATSREGAHYEQY
j_call: TRBJ2-7; v_call: TRBV10-1; cdr3_aa: ASAPGTAEQY
j_call: TRBJ1-5; v_call: TRBV12-5; cdr3_aa: ASGLAAVGGSNQPQH
j_call: TRBJ2-3; v_call: TRBV6-6; cdr3_aa: AGKGGGASTDTQY
j_call: TRBJ2-2; v_call: TRBV11-3; cdr3_aa: ASSLGRSGELF
j_call: TRBJ1-2; v_call: TRBV19; cdr3_aa: ATLSTAGVQGGGYT
j_call: TRBJ1-3; v_call: TRBV18; cdr3_aa: ASSPPSSSGNTIY
j_call: TRBJ2-7; v_call: TRBV6-1; cdr3_aa: ASSPLKREQY
j_call: TRBJ1-2; v_call: TRBV7-2; cdr3_aa: ASSSRSGANYGYT
j_call: TRBJ2-2; v_call: TRBV5-3; cdr3_aa: ARSHNTGRATGELF
j_call: TRBJ1-2; v_call: TRBV7-8; cdr3_aa: AITSQGANGYT
j_call: TRBJ2-7; v_call: TRBV18; cdr3_aa: ASSPGQHYEQY
j_call: TRBJ1-1; v_call: TRBV10-2; cdr3_aa: ASSSGTGGTEAF
j_call: TRBJ2-5; v_call: TRBV7-9; cdr3_aa: ASSFLGARETQY
j_call: TRBJ2-7; v_call: TRBV2; cdr3_aa: ASSEGAAYEQY
j_call: TRBJ1-5; v_call: TRBV6-5; cdr3_aa: ASSPYSNQPQH
j_call: TRBJ2-7; v_call: TRBV6-1; cdr3_aa: ASSSPRGASDEQY
j_call: TRBJ1-2; v_call: TRBV6-5; cdr3_aa: ASSSGQGYT
j_call: TRBJ1-2; v_call: TRBV7-6; cdr3_aa: ASSIRQGEGYT
j_call: TRBJ1-2; v_call: TRBV4-1; cdr3_aa: ASSQDGGVGGYT
j_call: TRBJ1-1; v_call: TRBV5-4; cdr3_aa: ASSSGDRGYTEAF
j_call: TRBJ1-1; v_call: TRBV7-2; cdr3_aa: ASSFRHEAF
j_call: TRBJ1-2; v_call: TRBV4-3; cdr3_aa: ASSQDTAANYGYT
j_call: TRBJ1-1; v_call: TRBV6-6; cdr3_aa: ASRPGTGVTEAF
j_call: TRBJ1-5; v_call: TRBV6-1; cdr3_aa: ASSGSGTFGGNQPQH
j_call: TRBJ2-1; v_call: TRBV6-4; cdr3_aa: ASSRRDRVGEQF
j_call: TRBJ2-2; v_call: TRBV5-1; cdr3_aa: ASSFSGPNTGELF
j_call: TRBJ2-3; v_call: TRBV7-9; cdr3_aa: ASSLSTGSSTDTQY
j_call: TRBJ2-7; v_call: TRBV29-1; cdr3_aa: SVETNRGRNEQY
j_call: TRBJ2-7; v_call: TRBV12-5; cdr3_aa: ASGNPAGTGSYEQY
j_call: TRBJ2-5; v_call: TRBV5-8; cdr3_aa: ASSLGPEETQY
j_call: TRBJ1-2; v_call: TRBV5-1; cdr3_aa: ASSLAGVANYGYT
j_call: TRBJ1-4; v_call: TRBV19; cdr3_aa: ASSIPGTGPGEKLF
j_call: TRBJ1-2; v_call: TRBV4-3; cdr3_aa: ASSQAAQDYGYT
j_call: TRBJ2-3; v_call: TRBV9; cdr3_aa: ASSVGRQGTDTQY
j_call: TRBJ2-7; v_call: TRBV15; cdr3_aa: ATSRDSSYEQY
j_call: TRBJ2-1; v_call: TRBV5-8; cdr3_aa: ASSRGAGFNEQF
j_call: TRBJ1-3; v_call: TRBV29-1; cdr3_aa: SVATGGENTIY
j_call: TRBJ2-7; v_call: TRBV5-1; cdr3_aa: ASRSWRGFSYEQY
j_call: TRBJ1-4; v_call: TRBV6-1; cdr3_aa: ASVGQGLGEKLF
j_call: TRBJ2-1; v_call: TRBV5-8; cdr3_aa: ASSFTGAFINEQF
j_call: TRBJ2-1; v_call: TRBV11-3; cdr3_aa: ASSLGVAGASYNEQF
j_call: TRBJ2-3; v_call: TRBV7-3; cdr3_aa: ASSLQAPGVDTQY